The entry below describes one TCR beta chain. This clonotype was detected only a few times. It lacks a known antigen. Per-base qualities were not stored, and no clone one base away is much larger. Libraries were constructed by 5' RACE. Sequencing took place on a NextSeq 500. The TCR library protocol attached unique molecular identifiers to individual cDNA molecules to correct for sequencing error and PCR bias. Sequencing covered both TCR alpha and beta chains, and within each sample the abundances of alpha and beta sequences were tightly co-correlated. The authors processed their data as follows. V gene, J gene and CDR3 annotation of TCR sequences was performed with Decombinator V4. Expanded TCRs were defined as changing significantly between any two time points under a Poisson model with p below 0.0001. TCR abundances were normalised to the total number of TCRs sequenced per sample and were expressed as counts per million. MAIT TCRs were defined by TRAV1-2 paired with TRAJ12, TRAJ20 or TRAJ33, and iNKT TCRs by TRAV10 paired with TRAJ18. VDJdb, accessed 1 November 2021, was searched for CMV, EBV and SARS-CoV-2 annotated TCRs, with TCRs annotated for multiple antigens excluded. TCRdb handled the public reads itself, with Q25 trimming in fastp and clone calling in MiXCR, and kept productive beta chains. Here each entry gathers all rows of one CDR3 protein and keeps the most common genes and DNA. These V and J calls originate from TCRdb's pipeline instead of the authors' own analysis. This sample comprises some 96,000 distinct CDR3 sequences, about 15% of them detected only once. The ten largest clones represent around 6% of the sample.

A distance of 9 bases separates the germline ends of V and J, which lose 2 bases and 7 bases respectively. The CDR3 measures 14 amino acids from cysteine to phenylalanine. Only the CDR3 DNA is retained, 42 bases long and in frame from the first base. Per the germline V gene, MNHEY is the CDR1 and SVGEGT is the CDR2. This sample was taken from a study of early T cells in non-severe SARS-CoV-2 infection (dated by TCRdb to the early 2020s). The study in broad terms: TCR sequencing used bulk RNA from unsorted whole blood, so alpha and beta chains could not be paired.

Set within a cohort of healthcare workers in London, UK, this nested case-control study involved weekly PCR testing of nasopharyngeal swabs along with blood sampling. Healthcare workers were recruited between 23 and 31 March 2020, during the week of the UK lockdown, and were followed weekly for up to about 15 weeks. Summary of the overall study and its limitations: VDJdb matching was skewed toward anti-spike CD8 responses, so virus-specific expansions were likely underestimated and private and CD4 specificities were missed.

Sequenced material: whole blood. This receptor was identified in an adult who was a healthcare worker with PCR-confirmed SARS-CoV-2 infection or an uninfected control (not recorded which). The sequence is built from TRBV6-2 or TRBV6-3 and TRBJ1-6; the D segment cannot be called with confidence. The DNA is TGTGCCAGCAGTTACAGCAGCGCAAATTCACCCCTCCACTTT. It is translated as CASSYSSANSPLHF.